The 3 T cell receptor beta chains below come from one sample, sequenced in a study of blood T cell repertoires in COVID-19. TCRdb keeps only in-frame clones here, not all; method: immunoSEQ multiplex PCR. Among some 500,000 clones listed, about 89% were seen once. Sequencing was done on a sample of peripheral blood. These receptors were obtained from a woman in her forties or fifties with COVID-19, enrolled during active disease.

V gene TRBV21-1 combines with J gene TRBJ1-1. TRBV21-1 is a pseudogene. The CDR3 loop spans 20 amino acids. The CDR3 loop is CASSKAGGSLHKLMNTEAFF. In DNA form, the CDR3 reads TGTGCCAGCAGCAAAGCAGGCGGATCCCTGCATAAACTCATGAACACTGAAGCTTTCTTT.

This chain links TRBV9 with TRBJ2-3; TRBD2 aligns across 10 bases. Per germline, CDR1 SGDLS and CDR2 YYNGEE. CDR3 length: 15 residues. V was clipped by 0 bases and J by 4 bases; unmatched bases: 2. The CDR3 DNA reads TGTGCCAGCAGCGTAGGACTAGCGGGTTCAGATACGCAGTATTTT. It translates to CASSVGLAGSDTQYF.

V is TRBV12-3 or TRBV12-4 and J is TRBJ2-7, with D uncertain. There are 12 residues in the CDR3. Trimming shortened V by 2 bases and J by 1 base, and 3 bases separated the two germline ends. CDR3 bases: TGTGCCAGCAGTTTACTGTCCTACGAGCAGTACTTC. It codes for CASSLLSYEQYF.